The T cell receptor (beta chain) under discussion was sequenced for a study of Graves' ophthalmopathy and Graves' hyperthyroidism (dated by TCRdb to the late 2010s). For context, the study as a whole: Peripheral blood was collected before any treatment was given, at the time of initial diagnosis. To tell Graves' ophthalmopathy apart from Graves' hyperthyroidism, and to predict which patients would progress to ophthalmopathy, the study relied on TCR beta repertoire signatures. In total, approximately 130 blood samples were TCR-sequenced: 40 to 45 ophthalmopathy, 75 hyperthyroidism and roughly 17 hyperthyroidism-to-ophthalmopathy patients. To explore V-J signatures that separate ophthalmopathy from hyperthyroidism, a discovery set of about a hundred patients was enrolled, consisting of about 45 with ophthalmopathy and fewer than 60 with stable hyperthyroidism. For independent validation, a separate cohort was made up of approximately 18 hyperthyroidism patients plus 17 patients who later progressed from hyperthyroidism to ophthalmopathy. T-cell repertoires of thyroid tissue and blood were compared in several hyperthyroidism patients. Following sampling, methimazole starting at 30 mg daily was administered to hyperthyroidism patients, and high-dose intravenous methylprednisolone was administered to ophthalmopathy patients.

Ophthalmopathy patients were characterized by moderately to severely active disease, a Clinical Activity Score of at least 3, a NOSPECS grade of at least 4, and a disease duration under 3 months. Patients were excluded if they had other autoimmune diseases, uncontrolled infections, pregnancy or lactation. Diagnosis relied on clinical symptoms, serum thyroxine, TRAb, thyroid ultrasound and orbital computed tomography. Ficoll-Paque density gradient centrifugation was used to isolate PBMCs from around 9.1 ml of fresh peripheral blood. Total RNA was extracted with Trizol reagent and quality-checked on an Agilent 2100 Bioanalyzer. For repertoire sequencing, the TCR beta CDR3 regions were amplified from RNA transcripts. The first round of RT-PCR was done with HTBI primers and the Qiagen OneStep RT-PCR kit, and was followed by a second round of multiplex PCR, then size selection and purification. Sequencing of the libraries was carried out on an Illumina HiSeq2000 in paired-end mode with 100 bp reads. The original methods were these. SOAPnuke was used to process the reads, removing any read that contained adapters or uncalled bases, had a mean Phred below 15, or lacked an exact match to the constant primer or identifier. High-quality paired reads were merged with COPE v1.2.5. Clonotypes were defined as unique nucleotide sequences and were aligned to IMGT TRB V, D and J references using MiTCR v1.1. The analysis was limited to V-J combinations with a frequency above 0.0001, which together covered approximately 99% of the repertoires. For each V-J combination, a TCR clonal expansion and chaos score was defined as the ratio of F50 clonal expansion to chaos observed in the TCRdist matrix. Features were reduced by Welch's t-statistics and random forest to some 13 V-J combinations, which fed a naive Bayes classifier. The Morisita-Horn index was used to measure how similar the thyroid and blood repertoires were. TCRdb trimmed the raw reads at Q25, called clones with MiXCR and kept productive beta chains. Rows with one shared CDR3 protein collapse into an entry with the most common genes and DNA. Here the V and J calls rest on TCRdb's processing, not on the authors' analysis. The sample table lists around 340,000 distinct CDR3 sequences, about 17% of them with a count of one. The ten largest clones take up over 9% of the sample.

Germline trimming: 6 bases from V, 2 bases from J; junction bases outside gene matches: 10. From the cysteine through the phenylalanine, the CDR3 covers 15 amino acids. The only DNA kept is the CDR3, 45 bases in frame from the first base. In the germline V gene, CDR1 corresponds to MNHNS and CDR2 to SASEGT. About this clonotype: Its antigen specificity is not known. Base-call qualities are not available, and no considerably larger clone is one nucleotide away.

Study-wide conclusions, independent of this receptor: Most of the expanded thyroid clonotypes with a frequency above 0.001 were also detected in blood, and it was suggested that the thyroid immune response may be reflected by blood repertoires. In validation, the model predicted ophthalmopathy progression with over 60% sensitivity and less than 80% specificity; some 13 predicted patients were CT-confirmed with GO in a median of approximately 6.5 months. Sample size was not predetermined statistically, and investigators were not blinded to group allocation. The 13-signature model separated ophthalmopathy from stable hyperthyroidism with 85% to 90% sensitivity and 81.08% specificity in cross-validation, and 80%/75% in the test set.

This chain is built from TRBV6-1 and TRBJ2-7; 7 central bases correspond to TRBD1. The sample consisted of peripheral blood. The TCR was taken from an adult man with Graves' ophthalmopathy. CDR3 reads: CASSPRQGPTYEQYF. The DNA sequence follows: TGTGCCAGCAGCCCAAGACAGGGCCCTACCTACGAGCAGTACTTC.